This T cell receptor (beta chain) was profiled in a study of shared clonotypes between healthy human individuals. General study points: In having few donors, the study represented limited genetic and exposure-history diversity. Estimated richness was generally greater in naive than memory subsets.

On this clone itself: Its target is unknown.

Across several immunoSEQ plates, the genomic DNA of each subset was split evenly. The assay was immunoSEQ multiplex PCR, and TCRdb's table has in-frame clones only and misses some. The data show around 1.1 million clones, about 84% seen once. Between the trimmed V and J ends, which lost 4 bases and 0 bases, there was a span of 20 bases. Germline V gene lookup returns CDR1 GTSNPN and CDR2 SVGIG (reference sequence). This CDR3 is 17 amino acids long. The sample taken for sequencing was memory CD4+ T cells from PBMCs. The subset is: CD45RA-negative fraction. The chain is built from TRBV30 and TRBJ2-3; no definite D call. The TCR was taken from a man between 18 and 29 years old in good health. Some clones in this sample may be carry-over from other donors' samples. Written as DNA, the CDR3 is TGTGCCTGGACCCTACTCGCCGGGTTCCCGAGCACAGATACGCAGTATTTT. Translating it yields CAWTLLAGFPSTDTQYF.